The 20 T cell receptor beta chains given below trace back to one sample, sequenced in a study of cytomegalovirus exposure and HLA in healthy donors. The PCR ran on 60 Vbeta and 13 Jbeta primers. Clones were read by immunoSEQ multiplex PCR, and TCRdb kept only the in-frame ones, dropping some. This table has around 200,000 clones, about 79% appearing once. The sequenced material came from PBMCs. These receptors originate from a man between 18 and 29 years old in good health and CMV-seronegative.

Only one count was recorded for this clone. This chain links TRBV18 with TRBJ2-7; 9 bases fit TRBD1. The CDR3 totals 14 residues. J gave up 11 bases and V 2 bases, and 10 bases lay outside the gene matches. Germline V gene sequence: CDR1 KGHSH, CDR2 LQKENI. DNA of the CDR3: TGTGCCAGCTCACCAACAGAACAGGGGGCTCCTAAGTACTTC. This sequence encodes CASSPTEQGAPKYF.

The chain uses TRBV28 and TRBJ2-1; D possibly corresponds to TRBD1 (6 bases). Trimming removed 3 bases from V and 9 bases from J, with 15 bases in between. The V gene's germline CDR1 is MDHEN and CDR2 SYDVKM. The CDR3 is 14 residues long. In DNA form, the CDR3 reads TGTGCCAGCAGTTTCCTAGAGCGAGGGGGTGAGCAGTTCTTC. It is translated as CASSFLERGGEQFF.

The CDR3 region is CASSSRDRGDNEQFF. The CDR3 nucleotides read TGTGCCAGCAGCTCCCGGGACAGGGGCGACAATGAGCAGTTCTTC. The chain is built from TRBV7-9 and TRBJ2-1, with 10 bases identical to TRBD1. With 4 bases clipped from V and 5 bases from J, the junction kept 5 bases outside the gene matches. The CDR3 loop spans 15 amino acids. Germline assignment: CDR1 SEHNR and CDR2 FQNEAQ (reference sequence).

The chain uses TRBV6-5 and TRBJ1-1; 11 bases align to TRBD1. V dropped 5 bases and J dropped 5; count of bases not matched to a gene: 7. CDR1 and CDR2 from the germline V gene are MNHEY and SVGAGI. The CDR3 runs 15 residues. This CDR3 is CASSRTGGARTEAFF. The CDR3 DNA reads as TGTGCCAGCAGTCGGACAGGGGGCGCCAGGACTGAAGCTTTCTTT.

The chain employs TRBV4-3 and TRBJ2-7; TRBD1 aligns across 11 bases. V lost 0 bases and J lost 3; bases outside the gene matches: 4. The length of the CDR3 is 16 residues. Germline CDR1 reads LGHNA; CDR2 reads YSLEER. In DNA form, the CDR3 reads TGCGCCAGCAGCCAAGATCCAGGGACAGGGGGCTACGAGCAGTACTTC. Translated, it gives CASSQDPGTGGYEQYF.

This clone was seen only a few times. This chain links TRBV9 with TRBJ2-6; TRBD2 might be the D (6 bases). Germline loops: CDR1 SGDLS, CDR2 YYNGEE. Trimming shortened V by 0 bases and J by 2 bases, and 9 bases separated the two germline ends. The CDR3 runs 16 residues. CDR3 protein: CASSVDGGAGANVLTF. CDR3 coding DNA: TGTGCCAGCAGCGTAGACGGGGGAGCTGGGGCCAACGTCCTGACTTTC.

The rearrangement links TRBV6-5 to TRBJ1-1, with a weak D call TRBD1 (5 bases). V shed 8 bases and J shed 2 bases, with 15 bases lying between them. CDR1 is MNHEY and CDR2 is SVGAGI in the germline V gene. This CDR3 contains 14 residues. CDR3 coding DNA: TGTGCCAGCCTGGGGGGGGGATATAACACTGAAGCTTTCTTT. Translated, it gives CASLGGGYNTEAFF.

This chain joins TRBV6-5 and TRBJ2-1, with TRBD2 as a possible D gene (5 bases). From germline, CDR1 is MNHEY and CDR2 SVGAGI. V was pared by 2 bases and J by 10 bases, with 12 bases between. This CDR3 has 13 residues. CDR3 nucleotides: TGTGCCAGCAGTTACCCCCTAACGGGGGAGCAGTTCTTC. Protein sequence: CASSYPLTGEQFF.

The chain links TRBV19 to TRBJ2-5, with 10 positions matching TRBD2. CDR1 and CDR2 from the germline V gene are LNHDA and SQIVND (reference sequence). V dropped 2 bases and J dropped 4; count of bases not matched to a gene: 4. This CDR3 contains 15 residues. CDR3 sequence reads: CASSISGGAAETQYF. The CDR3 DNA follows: TGTGCCAGTAGTATAAGCGGGGGGGCCGCAGAGACCCAGTACTTC.

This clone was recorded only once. The CDR3: CASSKAGVIHEQYF. CDR3 in DNA: TGTGCCAGTAGTAAAGCGGGAGTAATCCACGAGCAGTACTTC. This chain connects TRBV19 to TRBJ2-7, with 8 nucleotides matching TRBD2. V lost 4 bases to trimming and J lost 5 bases; unmatched junction nucleotides: 7. This CDR3 region has 14 residues. The germline gives CDR1 LNHDA, CDR2 SQIVND (reference sequence).

The CDR3 DNA reads TGTGCCAGCAGCCAAGATGTCAGAGGGAACTCCTACAATGAGCAGTTCTTC. It specifies CASSQDVRGNSYNEQFF. The rearrangement links TRBV4-2 to TRBJ2-1; D perhaps matches TRBD2 (5 bases). V lost 0 bases, J lost 0 bases, and 12 bases lay in between. The length of the CDR3 is 17 residues. The germline V gene has CDR1 LGHNA and CDR2 YNFKEQ.

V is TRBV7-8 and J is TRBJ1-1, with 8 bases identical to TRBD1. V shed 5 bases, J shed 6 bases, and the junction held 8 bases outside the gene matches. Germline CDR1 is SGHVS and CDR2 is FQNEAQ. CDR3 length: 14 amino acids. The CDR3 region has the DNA TGTGCCAGCAGCCGCGACAGGGGCATCTCTGAAGCTTTCTTT. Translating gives CASSRDRGISEAFF.

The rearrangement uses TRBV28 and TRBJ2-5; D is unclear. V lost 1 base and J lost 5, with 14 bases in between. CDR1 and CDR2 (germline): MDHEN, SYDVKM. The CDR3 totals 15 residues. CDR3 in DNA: TGTGCCAGCAGTTTATTAGACTCCCTGTTCGAGACCCAGTACTTC. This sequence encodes CASSLLDSLFETQYF.

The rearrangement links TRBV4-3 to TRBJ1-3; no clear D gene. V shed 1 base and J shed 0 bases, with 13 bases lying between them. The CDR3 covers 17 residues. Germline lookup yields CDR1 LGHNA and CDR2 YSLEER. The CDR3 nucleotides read TGCGCCAGCAGCCAAGTCGCAGGTCATAGCTCTGGAAACACCATATATTTT. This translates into CASSQVAGHSSGNTIYF.

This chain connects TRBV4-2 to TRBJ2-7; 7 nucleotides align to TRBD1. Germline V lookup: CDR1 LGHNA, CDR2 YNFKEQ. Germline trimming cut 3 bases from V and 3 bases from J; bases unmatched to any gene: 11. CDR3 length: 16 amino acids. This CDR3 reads CASSQQPGQRFYEQYF. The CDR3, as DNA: TGTGCCAGCAGCCAGCAGCCGGGACAGCGCTTCTACGAGCAGTACTTC.

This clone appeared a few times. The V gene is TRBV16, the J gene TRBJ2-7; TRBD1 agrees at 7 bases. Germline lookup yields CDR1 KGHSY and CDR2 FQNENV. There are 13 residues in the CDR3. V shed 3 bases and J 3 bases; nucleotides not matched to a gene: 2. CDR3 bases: TGTGCCAGCAGCCACCAGGGGGTCTACGAGCAGTACTTC. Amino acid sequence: CASSHQGVYEQYF.

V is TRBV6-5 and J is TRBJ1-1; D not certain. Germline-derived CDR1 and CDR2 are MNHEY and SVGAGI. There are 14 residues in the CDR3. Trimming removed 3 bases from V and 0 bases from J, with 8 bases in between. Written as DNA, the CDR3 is TGTGCCAGCAGTTATGTGCAGGTGAACACTGAAGCTTTCTTT. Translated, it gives CASSYVQVNTEAFF.

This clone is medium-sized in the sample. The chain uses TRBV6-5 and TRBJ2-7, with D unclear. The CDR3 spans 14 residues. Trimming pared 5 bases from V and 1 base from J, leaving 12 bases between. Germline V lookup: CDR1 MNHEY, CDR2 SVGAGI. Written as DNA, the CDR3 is TGTGCCAGCAGTCAAAATGCAGGTTCCTACGAGCAGTACTTC. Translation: CASSQNAGSYEQYF.

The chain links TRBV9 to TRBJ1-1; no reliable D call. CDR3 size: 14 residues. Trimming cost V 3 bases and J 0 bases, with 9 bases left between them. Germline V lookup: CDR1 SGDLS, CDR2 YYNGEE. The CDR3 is CASSAGPLNTEAFF. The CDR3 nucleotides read TGTGCCAGCAGCGCAGGCCCCCTGAACACTGAAGCTTTCTTT.

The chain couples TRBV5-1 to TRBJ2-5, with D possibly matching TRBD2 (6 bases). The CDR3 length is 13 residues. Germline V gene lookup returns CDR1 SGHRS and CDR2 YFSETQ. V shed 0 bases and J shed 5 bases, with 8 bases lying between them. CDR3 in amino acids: CASSLEGRETQYF. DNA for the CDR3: TGCGCCAGCAGCTTGGAAGGGAGGGAGACCCAGTACTTC. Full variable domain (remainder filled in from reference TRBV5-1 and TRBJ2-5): KAGVTQTPRYLIKTRGQQVTLSCSPISGHRSVSWYQQTPGQGLQFLFEYFSETQRNKGNFPGRFSGRQFSNSRSEMNVSTLELGDSALYLCASSLEGRETQYFGPGTRLLVL.